A selection of T cell receptor beta chains follows, all from one sample in a study of PD-L1 blockade in urothelial cancer. Here immunoSEQ multiplex PCR was the method, and the copy in TCRdb shows in-frame clones only, minus some. The repertoire holds roughly 110,000 clones, under 95% seen once, with around 4% in the top ten. The input for sequencing was PBMCs, taken around atezolizumab (anti-PD-L1) treatment. The receptors were sampled from a man in his sixties with urothelial cancer. CDR3s include the opening cysteine and the closing phenylalanine or tryptophan. The order of the fields is clone size, J gene, D gene, V gene, CDR3 length, CDR3 protein, CDR3 DNA. A D gene is named only where the DNA matches it firmly. Clone size appears in some rows only: once, few, many, or a class for an expanded clone.

clone_size: NA
j_call: TRBJ2-1
d_call: TRBD1
v_call: TRBV7-3
cdr3_length: 15
cdr3_aa: CASSAGTGPLNEQFF
cdr3_nt: TGTGCCAGCAGCGCCGGGACAGGGCCTCTCAATGAGCAGTTCTTC

clone_size: NA
j_call: TRBJ2-5
d_call: NA
v_call: TRBV5-4
cdr3_length: 14
cdr3_aa: CASSTRDWKETQYF
cdr3_nt: TGTGCCAGCAGCACCCGGGACTGGAAAGAGACCCAGTACTTC

clone_size: NA
j_call: TRBJ2-7
d_call: NA
v_call: TRBV2
cdr3_length: 13
cdr3_aa: CASVPGLTYEQYF
cdr3_nt: TGTGCCAGCGTACCAGGGCTTACCTACGAGCAGTACTTC

clone_size: NA
j_call: TRBJ1-2
d_call: NA
v_call: TRBV28
cdr3_length: 16
cdr3_aa: CASSPGGGTANYGYTF
cdr3_nt: TGTGCCAGCAGTCCCGGGGGAGGCACAGCTAACTATGGCTACACCTTC

clone_size: NA
j_call: TRBJ1-2
d_call: NA
v_call: TRBV6-1
cdr3_length: 15
cdr3_aa: CASSERGSKGYGYTF
cdr3_nt: TGTGCCAGCAGTGAAAGGGGGTCAAAGGGGTATGGCTACACCTTC

clone_size: NA
j_call: TRBJ2-6
d_call: NA
v_call: TRBV19
cdr3_length: 17
cdr3_aa: CASSIHTGPSGANVLTF
cdr3_nt: TGTGCCAGTAGTATTCATACAGGCCCCTCTGGGGCCAACGTCCTGACTTTC

clone_size: NA
j_call: TRBJ2-7
d_call: TRBD2
v_call: TRBV19
cdr3_length: 15
cdr3_aa: CASSDKVTGRDEQYF
cdr3_nt: TGTGCCAGTAGTGACAAGGTAACGGGGAGGGACGAGCAGTACTTC

clone_size: NA
j_call: TRBJ1-5
d_call: TRBD1
v_call: TRBV7-3
cdr3_length: 19
cdr3_aa: CASSPDSGQGDGGNQPQHF
cdr3_nt: TGTGCCAGCAGCCCGGACTCAGGACAGGGCGATGGGGGAAATCAGCCCCAGCATTTT

clone_size: NA
j_call: TRBJ2-7
d_call: NA
v_call: TRBV30
cdr3_length: 14
cdr3_aa: CAWRTKTVSYEQYF
cdr3_nt: TGTGCCTGGCGAACCAAAACAGTCTCCTACGAGCAGTACTTC

clone_size: NA
j_call: TRBJ1-2
d_call: NA
v_call: TRBV28
cdr3_length: 12
cdr3_aa: CASSLRGSGYTF
cdr3_nt: TGTGCCAGCAGTTTACGGGGGTCTGGCTACACCTTC

clone_size: NA
j_call: TRBJ2-5
d_call: NA
v_call: TRBV9
cdr3_length: 14
cdr3_aa: CASSGDGGLGTQYF
cdr3_nt: TGTGCCAGCAGCGGGGACGGAGGGCTAGGGACCCAGTACTTC

clone_size: NA
j_call: TRBJ2-3
d_call: NA
v_call: TRBV5-1
cdr3_length: 15
cdr3_aa: CASSLFRGSTDTQYF
cdr3_nt: TGCGCCAGCAGCTTGTTCCGGGGGAGCACAGATACGCAGTATTTT

clone_size: NA
j_call: TRBJ2-3
d_call: TRBD1
v_call: TRBV10-3
cdr3_length: 13
cdr3_aa: CAISGQGPDTQYF
cdr3_nt: TGTGCCATCAGTGGACAGGGGCCAGATACGCAGTATTTT

clone_size: NA
j_call: TRBJ2-1
d_call: NA
v_call: TRBV27
cdr3_length: 14
cdr3_aa: CASSLVVGVNEQFF
cdr3_nt: TGTGCCAGCAGTTTAGTGGTAGGGGTTAATGAGCAGTTCTTC

clone_size: NA
j_call: TRBJ2-1
d_call: NA
v_call: TRBV7-9
cdr3_length: 15
cdr3_aa: CASSLDLANYNEQFF
cdr3_nt: TGTGCCAGCAGCTTAGATCTAGCGAATTACAATGAGCAGTTCTTC

clone_size: NA
j_call: TRBJ2-2
d_call: NA
v_call: TRBV5-1
cdr3_length: 14
cdr3_aa: CASSLSGEAGELFF
cdr3_nt: TGCGCCAGCAGCCTGTCGGGGGAGGCCGGGGAGCTGTTTTTT

clone_size: NA
j_call: TRBJ1-4
d_call: NA
v_call: TRBV5-5
cdr3_length: 15
cdr3_aa: CASSFARTAGQKLFF
cdr3_nt: TGTGCCAGCAGCTTTGCCAGGACCGCAGGGCAAAAACTGTTTTTT

clone_size: NA
j_call: TRBJ2-7
d_call: NA
v_call: TRBV4-3
cdr3_length: 15
cdr3_aa: CASSQAATRVYEQYF
cdr3_nt: TGCGCCAGCAGCCAAGCGGCGACTCGCGTTTACGAGCAGTACTTC

clone_size: NA
j_call: TRBJ2-2
d_call: TRBD1
v_call: TRBV4-2
cdr3_length: 17
cdr3_aa: CASSQETRGRNTGELFF
cdr3_nt: TGTGCCAGCAGCCAAGAAACGAGGGGGCGAAACACCGGGGAGCTGTTTTTT

clone_size: NA
j_call: TRBJ2-7
d_call: TRBD1
v_call: TRBV7-3
cdr3_length: 13
cdr3_aa: CASSLGQDHEQYF
cdr3_nt: TGTGCCAGCAGCCTGGGACAGGACCACGAGCAGTACTTC

clone_size: few
j_call: TRBJ2-5
d_call: TRBD1
v_call: TRBV2
cdr3_length: 12
cdr3_aa: CASGGTGETQYF
cdr3_nt: TGTGCCAGCGGAGGGACAGGGGAGACCCAGTACTTC

clone_size: few
j_call: TRBJ2-1
d_call: TRBD2
v_call: TRBV7-2
cdr3_length: 15
cdr3_aa: CASSLGAGGYNEQFF
cdr3_nt: TGTGCCAGCAGCTTAGGAGCGGGGGGATACAATGAGCAGTTCTTC

clone_size: NA
j_call: TRBJ2-5
d_call: NA
v_call: TRBV5-4
cdr3_length: 13
cdr3_aa: CASSLPSEETQYF
cdr3_nt: TGTGCCAGCAGCTTGCCTAGCGAGGAGACCCAGTACTTC

clone_size: NA
j_call: TRBJ2-7
d_call: NA
v_call: TRBV21-1
cdr3_length: 15
cdr3_aa: CASSWDSVNPYEQYF
cdr3_nt: TGTGCCAGCAGCTGGGACAGTGTTAATCCCTACGAGCAGTACTTC

clone_size: NA
j_call: TRBJ2-7
d_call: TRBD2
v_call: TRBV5-4
cdr3_length: 15
cdr3_aa: CASSLSGRADVGQYF
cdr3_nt: TGTGCCAGCAGCTTAAGCGGGAGGGCCGATGTTGGGCAGTACTTC

clone_size: NA
j_call: TRBJ1-2
d_call: TRBD1
v_call: TRBV9
cdr3_length: 14
cdr3_aa: CASSEDRGKYGYTF
cdr3_nt: TGTGCCAGCAGCGAGGACAGGGGGAAGTATGGCTACACCTTC

clone_size: NA
j_call: TRBJ2-7
d_call: NA
v_call: TRBV11-2
cdr3_length: 14
cdr3_aa: CASSLGVSVYEQYF
cdr3_nt: TGTGCCAGCAGCTTAGGCGTCAGCGTGTACGAGCAGTACTTC

clone_size: NA
j_call: TRBJ2-3
d_call: TRBD1
v_call: TRBV5-6
cdr3_length: 14
cdr3_aa: CASSTQGATDTQYF
cdr3_nt: TGTGCCAGCAGCACACAGGGGGCCACAGATACGCAGTATTTT

clone_size: NA
j_call: TRBJ2-2
d_call: TRBD1
v_call: TRBV10-3
cdr3_length: 13
cdr3_aa: CAIARGPTGELFF
cdr3_nt: TGTGCCATCGCAAGGGGGCCTACCGGGGAGCTGTTTTTT

clone_size: NA
j_call: TRBJ2-7
d_call: NA
v_call: TRBV30
cdr3_length: 12
cdr3_aa: CAWSQSSPEQYF
cdr3_nt: TGTGCCTGGAGTCAATCTAGCCCCGAGCAGTACTTC

clone_size: NA
j_call: TRBJ1-1
d_call: TRBD1
v_call: TRBV6-6
cdr3_length: 15
cdr3_aa: CASSYLDRGQTEAFF
cdr3_nt: TGTGCCAGCAGTTACCTAGACAGGGGGCAGACTGAAGCTTTCTTT

clone_size: NA
j_call: TRBJ2-7
d_call: TRBD2
v_call: TRBV5-1
cdr3_length: 17
cdr3_aa: CASSGGTSGRLSSEQYF
cdr3_nt: TGCGCCAGCAGCGGGGGGACTAGCGGGAGACTGTCCTCCGAGCAGTACTTC

clone_size: NA
j_call: TRBJ2-1
d_call: TRBD2
v_call: TRBV15
cdr3_length: 15
cdr3_aa: CATSLTGTSGNEQFF
cdr3_nt: TGTGCCACCAGCTTAACCGGGACTAGCGGGAATGAGCAGTTCTTC

clone_size: once
j_call: TRBJ1-1
d_call: TRBD1
v_call: TRBV4-2
cdr3_length: 17
cdr3_aa: CASSPGMADRANTEAFF
cdr3_nt: TGTGCCAGCAGCCCAGGGATGGCCGACAGGGCGAACACTGAAGCTTTCTTT

clone_size: NA
j_call: TRBJ2-1
d_call: NA
v_call: TRBV6-1
cdr3_length: 16
cdr3_aa: CASSGLAPSSYNEQFF
cdr3_nt: TGTGCCAGCAGTGGCCTAGCTCCAAGCTCCTACAATGAGCAGTTCTTC

clone_size: NA
j_call: TRBJ1-2
d_call: TRBD1
v_call: TRBV28
cdr3_length: 16
cdr3_aa: CASSPAQGASVYGYTF
cdr3_nt: TGTGCCAGCAGTCCTGCACAGGGGGCGTCGGTCTATGGCTACACCTTC

clone_size: NA
j_call: TRBJ2-3
d_call: NA
v_call: TRBV15
cdr3_length: 15
cdr3_aa: CATSGEQAPTDTQYF
cdr3_nt: TGTGCCACCAGCGGTGAACAGGCACCCACAGATACGCAGTATTTT

clone_size: NA
j_call: TRBJ1-2
d_call: NA
v_call: TRBV11-2
cdr3_length: 13
cdr3_aa: CASSYTGDYGYTF
cdr3_nt: TGTGCCAGCAGCTATACGGGGGACTATGGCTACACCTTC

clone_size: NA
j_call: TRBJ2-5
d_call: TRBD2
v_call: TRBV7-9
cdr3_length: 18
cdr3_aa: CASSSRKRLAGGQETQYF
cdr3_nt: TGTGCCAGCAGCTCTCGAAAAAGACTAGCGGGGGGCCAAGAGACCCAGTACTTC

clone_size: NA
j_call: TRBJ2-1
d_call: NA
v_call: TRBV9
cdr3_length: 15
cdr3_aa: CASSTDGKSYNEQFF
cdr3_nt: TGTGCCAGCAGCACAGACGGAAAGAGCTACAATGAGCAGTTCTTC

clone_size: NA
j_call: TRBJ2-3
d_call: NA
v_call: TRBV5-8
cdr3_length: 16
cdr3_aa: CASSLGQAQGTDTQYF
cdr3_nt: TGTGCCAGCAGCTTGGGGCAGGCCCAGGGGACAGATACGCAGTATTTT

clone_size: NA
j_call: TRBJ1-2
d_call: NA
v_call: TRBV29-1
cdr3_length: 12
cdr3_aa: CSAEEGDYGYTF
cdr3_nt: TGCAGCGCCGAGGAGGGAGACTATGGCTACACCTTC

clone_size: NA
j_call: TRBJ1-1
d_call: TRBD1
v_call: TRBV5-1
cdr3_length: 16
cdr3_aa: CASSYRPRDRTSEAFF
cdr3_nt: TGCGCCAGCAGCTACAGACCCCGGGACAGAACTTCTGAAGCTTTCTTT

clone_size: NA
j_call: TRBJ2-7
d_call: NA
v_call: TRBV15
cdr3_length: 15
cdr3_aa: CATSRGPAGAYEQYF
cdr3_nt: TGTGCCACCAGCAGAGGCCCAGCGGGTGCGTACGAGCAGTACTTC

clone_size: NA
j_call: TRBJ2-3
d_call: NA
v_call: TRBV9
cdr3_length: 17
cdr3_aa: CASSVDSTGGYTDTQYF
cdr3_nt: TGTGCCAGCAGCGTAGACTCGACCGGGGGTTATACAGATACGCAGTATTTT

clone_size: NA
j_call: TRBJ2-2
d_call: NA
v_call: TRBV2
cdr3_length: 12
cdr3_aa: CASRDSTGELFF
cdr3_nt: TGTGCCAGCAGGGACAGCACCGGGGAGCTGTTTTTT

clone_size: NA
j_call: TRBJ2-3
d_call: TRBD2
v_call: TRBV23-1
cdr3_length: 16
cdr3_aa: CASSHTGTSSTDTQYF
cdr3_nt: TGCGCCAGCAGTCATACCGGGACTAGCAGCACAGATACGCAGTATTTT

clone_size: NA
j_call: TRBJ2-7
d_call: TRBD1
v_call: TRBV6-5
cdr3_length: 14
cdr3_aa: CASSQDRVSDEQYF
cdr3_nt: TGTGCCAGCAGTCAGGACAGGGTGTCCGACGAGCAGTACTTC

clone_size: NA
j_call: TRBJ2-3
d_call: TRBD1
v_call: TRBV9
cdr3_length: 14
cdr3_aa: CASSVQGDPDTQYF
cdr3_nt: TGTGCCAGCAGCGTACAGGGGGACCCAGATACGCAGTATTTT

clone_size: NA
j_call: TRBJ2-1
d_call: TRBD2
v_call: TRBV11-2
cdr3_length: 12
cdr3_aa: CASRSGGALPFF
cdr3_nt: TGTGCCAGCCGGTCCGGGGGGGCCCTTCCGTTCTTC

clone_size: NA
j_call: TRBJ2-2
d_call: TRBD1
v_call: TRBV19
cdr3_length: 18
cdr3_aa: CASSPGQGFPFKTGELFF
cdr3_nt: TGTGCCAGTAGCCCGGGACAGGGTTTCCCTTTTAAGACAGGGGAGCTGTTTTTT